This TCR beta chain was sequenced in a study of early T cells in non-severe SARS-CoV-2 infection. The CDR3 consists of 16 residues. Germline CDR1 reads KGHSH; CDR2 reads LQKENI. With 2 bases removed from V and 4 bases from J, the gap between germline ends came to 14 bases. Tagging with unique molecular identifiers was applied to individual cDNA molecules. TCRdb passed the 5' RACE reads through MiXCR, listing each CDR3 protein once. The table lists 40,000 to 50,000 distinct CDR3 sequences, approximately 13% of them singletons. The specimen was whole blood. This receptor was identified in an adult who was a healthcare worker with PCR-confirmed SARS-CoV-2 infection or an uninfected control (not recorded which). J is TRBJ2-2 and V is TRBV18; D unclear. The CDR3 sequence: CASSPITGPGTGELFF. CDR3 sequence (DNA): TGTGCCAGCTCACCAATCACCGGACCGGGCACCGGGGAGCTGTTTTTT.